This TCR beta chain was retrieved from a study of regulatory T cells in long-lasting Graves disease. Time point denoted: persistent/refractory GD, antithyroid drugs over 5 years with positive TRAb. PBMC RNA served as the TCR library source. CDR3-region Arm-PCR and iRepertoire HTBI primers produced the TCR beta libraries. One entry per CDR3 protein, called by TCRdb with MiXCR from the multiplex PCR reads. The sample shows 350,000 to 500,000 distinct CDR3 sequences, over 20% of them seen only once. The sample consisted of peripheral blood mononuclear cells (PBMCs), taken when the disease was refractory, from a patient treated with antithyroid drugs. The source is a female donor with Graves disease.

Written as DNA, the CDR3 is TGTGCCAGCAGCTTGGAACCGGGGGTTCACAATCAGCCCCAGCATTTT. This translates into CASSLEPGVHNQPQHF. This sequence joins TRBV5-5 and TRBJ1-5, with D perhaps matching TRBD1 (5 bases). V lost 0 bases and J lost 3, with 13 bases in between. Germline assignment: CDR1 SGHKS and CDR2 YYEKEE (reference sequence). The CDR3 spans 16 residues.